This is a list of T cell receptor beta chains from one sample in a study of T cell changes during pregnancy in multiple sclerosis. TCRdb's copy holds only in-frame clones and misses some; the assay was immunoSEQ multiplex PCR. Among nearly 50,000 clones listed, roughly 94% were seen once. This material consisted of CD4+ T cells from peripheral blood mononuclear cells, taken in the first trimester of pregnancy. The origin of the receptors is a female donor with multiple sclerosis, enrolled in a pregnancy study. Both conserved end residues are trimmed from each CDR3. The order of the fields is V gene, J gene, CDR3 protein.

v_gene: TRBV29-1
j_gene: TRBJ1-2
CDR3aa: SVVQIYGYT

v_gene: TRBV27
j_gene: TRBJ2-2
CDR3aa: ASSSLQGWTAWELF

v_gene: TRBV9
j_gene: TRBJ1-1
CDR3aa: ASSPRRGENTEAF

v_gene: TRBV19
j_gene: TRBJ1-2
CDR3aa: ASSILGLTAGYT

v_gene: TRBV13
j_gene: TRBJ1-2
CDR3aa: ASSLGRDYGYT

v_gene: TRBV19
j_gene: TRBJ2-3
CDR3aa: ASSRATDTQY

v_gene: TRBV18
j_gene: TRBJ1-1
CDR3aa: ASSPTRTVMNTEAF

v_gene: TRBV5-4
j_gene: TRBJ1-6
CDR3aa: ASSLAGGPLH

v_gene: TRBV7-7
j_gene: TRBJ2-1
CDR3aa: ASSLGTSPYNEQF

v_gene: TRBV9
j_gene: TRBJ2-3
CDR3aa: ASSVAGSVYTQY

v_gene: TRBV6-4
j_gene: TRBJ2-7
CDR3aa: ASRIAGEPYEQY